This TCR beta chain was documented in a study of metastatic and nonmetastatic thyroid tumors. Study context: Peripheral blood and tumor or nodule samples from malignant and benign thyroid patients were compared. Findings of the study overall: As reported, TCR beta diversity in blood and tumor was significantly higher in malignant thyroid tumors than in benign nodules.

Thyroid surgery took place with no prior treatment in any patient. The CDR3 runs 15 residues. CDR1 is MDHEN and CDR2 is SYDVKM in the germline V gene. Trimming pared 6 bases from V and 4 bases from J, leaving 13 bases between. In the original analysis: A distant-metastasis classifier for papillary thyroid cancer was built using CDR3 differences across clinicopathological groups. TCRdb recomputed clones from the PCR reads via MiXCR. In this record, the V and J calls reflect TCRdb's handling and not the investigators' own analysis. The profile shows 20,000 to 25,000 clones, 16% of them singletons. This clone was seen at least ten times. Its cognate antigen is unknown.

This sequence joins TRBV28 and TRBJ2-6; D may be TRBD2 (6 bases). The specimen was tumor tissue. This clonotype originated in a female donor with papillary thyroid cancer or a benign thyroid nodule (not recorded which). Some clones in this sample may be carry-over from other donors' samples. The DNA for the CDR3 is TGTGCCAGCAGGGGACTTGATTGGGGGGCCAACGTCCTGACTTTC. It encodes CASRGLDWGANVLTF.